These 11 T cell receptor beta chains came from one sample sequenced in a study of regulatory T cells in long-lasting Graves disease. Through Arm-PCR of CDR3 regions and iRepertoire HTBI primers, TCR beta libraries were built. TCRdb re-called the multiplex PCR reads with MiXCR, one entry per CDR3 protein. The sample lists approximately 480,000 distinct CDR3 sequences, 16% occurring once. Noted time point: newly diagnosed GD, antithyroid drugs for less than 3 months. Making the TCR library involved RNA that had been extracted from PBMCs. In addition, the sample was reused for a study of T cells in Graves' hyperthyroidism and ophthalmopathy.

The material was peripheral blood mononuclear cells (PBMCs), obtained at new diagnosis, from a patient treated with antithyroid drugs. The receptors stem from a man aged 35 to 55 with Graves disease.

This clonotype was seen ten or more times. This chain joins TRBV2 and TRBJ2-1; TRBD2 agrees at 11 bases. Losses at the gene ends were 7 bases for V and 6 bases for J; bases not matched to a gene: 8. Germline CDR1 SNHLY, CDR2 FYNNEI. This CDR3 region has 15 residues. The CDR3 protein is CASTLLAGVPNEQFF. The CDR3 DNA is TGTGCCAGCACTCTACTAGCGGGAGTTCCCAATGAGCAGTTCTTC.

On this clonotype itself: A clone one base away is much larger, so this may be a read error. V gene TRBV6-1 combines with J gene TRBJ2-7, with TRBD1 as a possible D gene (6 bases). The V gene's germline CDR1 is MNHNS and CDR2 SASEGT. The CDR3 totals 15 residues. CDR3: CARSERGSEPYEQYF. CDR3 sequence (DNA): TGTGCCAGAAGTGAAAGGGGGTCAGAACCCTACGAGCAGTACTTC.

The V and J genes are TRBV5-1 and TRBJ1-5, with D possibly TRBD1 on 5 matching bases. The CDR3 has 14 residues. Germline loops: CDR1 SGHRS, CDR2 YFSETQ. The germline V and J ends were trimmed by 4 bases and 7 bases, with 15 bases remaining between them. Here the CDR3 reads CASSPRGDRQPQHF. The CDR3 DNA reads as TGCGCCAGCAGCCCACGGGGGGACCGGCAGCCCCAGCATTTT.

The chain links TRBV4-1 to TRBJ2-1, with D perhaps TRBD1 or TRBD2 (5 bases each). Germline V CDR1 and CDR2: MGHRA, YSYEKL. This CDR3 contains 15 residues. V was trimmed by 1 base and J by 13 bases, leaving 20 bases between them. CDR3 bases: TGCGCCAGCAGCCAAGCCTCCCTGGGGGACGGACCTCAGTTCTTC. Its translation: CASSQASLGDGPQFF.

Only a few counts were recorded for this clonotype. This chain uses TRBV6-2 or TRBV6-3 with TRBJ2-6, with 7 bases fitting TRBD1. Germline assignment: CDR1 MNHEY and CDR2 SVGEGT. The CDR3 sequence is 13 residues long. J was trimmed by 2 bases and V by 8 bases; bases with no gene match: 0. The CDR3 reads CASDRAGANVLTF. As DNA, the CDR3 is TGTGCCAGCGACAGGGCTGGGGCCAACGTCCTGACTTTC.

This clonotype was observed at least ten times. The chain recombines TRBV7-3 with TRBJ2-5; 15 bases agree with TRBD2. Trimming removed 4 bases from V and 5 bases from J; junction bases left unmatched: 5. Per the germline V gene, CDR1 is SGHTA and CDR2 is FQGTGA. The length of the CDR3 is 16 residues. The CDR3 reads CASSSGLAGGGETQYF. DNA for the CDR3: TGTGCCAGCAGCTCGGGACTAGCGGGAGGTGGCGAGACCCAGTACTTC.

Worth noting for this clonotype: This sequence may be a read error, since a much larger clone differs from it by one base. The chain carries TRBV6-1 and TRBJ2-7; 8 bases are shared with TRBD1. Germline assignment: CDR1 MNHNS and CDR2 SASEGT. After removal of 3 bases from V and 6 bases from J, the junction contained 7 bases not matched to a gene. This CDR3 has 14 amino acids. The CDR3 is CASSESTGGFEQYF. The CDR3 DNA follows: TGTGCCAGCAGTGAGTCAACAGGGGGTTTCGAGCAGTACTTC.

The CDR3 DNA reads as TGTGCCAGCACCAAGAGGGGCGACACCGGGGAGCTGTTTTTT. It yields the protein CASTKRGDTGELFF. The V gene is TRBV25-1, the J gene TRBJ2-2; D is possibly TRBD1 or TRBD2 (5 bases each). CDR1 MGHDK and CDR2 SYGVNS come from the germline V gene. Deletions cut 7 bases from V and 3 bases from J, with 12 bases between. This CDR3 has 14 residues.

This clonotype was seen ten or more times. This rearrangement joins TRBV3-1 to TRBJ1-5, with no clear D. The germline CDR1 and CDR2 sequences are LGHDT and YNNKEL (reference sequence). Trimming took off 1 base at V and 2 bases at J, with 9 bases between the two ends. The CDR3 runs to 15 residues. CDR3 residues: CASSQGGRGNQPQHF. CDR3 in DNA: TGTGCCAGCAGCCAAGGGGGTAGGGGCAATCAGCCCCAGCATTTT. The variable domain in full, completed from reference TRBV3-1 and TRBJ1-5, reads DTAVSQTPKYLVTQMGNDKSIKCEQNLGHDTMYWYKQDSKKFLKIMFSYNNKELIINETVPNRFSPKSPDKAHLNLHINSLELGDSAVYFCASSQGGRGNQPQHFGDGTRLSIL.

This clonotype was counted at least ten times. V gene TRBV3-1 combines with J gene TRBJ2-3; D remains ambiguous. The germline V gene encodes CDR1 LGHDT and CDR2 YNNKEL (reference sequence). The CDR3 runs to 13 residues. V was trimmed by 6 bases and J by 4 bases, leaving 11 bases between them. CDR3 amino acids: CASRPAGSDTQYF. CDR3 DNA: TGTGCCAGCAGGCCAGCAGGATCAGATACGCAGTATTTT.

The table lists this clonotype with many counts. CDR3 loop: CASSLKPEQTGFWGEQYF. The CDR3 DNA is TGTGCCAGCAGTCTTAAACCCGAGCAGACAGGCTTTTGGGGCGAGCAGTACTTC. The chain couples TRBV27 to TRBJ2-7; possible D gene TRBD1, 6 bases. This CDR3 is 18 amino acids long. V was cut by 5 bases and J by 6 bases, with 29 bases left in between. From germline, CDR1 is MNHEY and CDR2 SMNVEV (reference sequence).